This T cell receptor (beta chain) came from a study of blood T cell repertoires in COVID-19. Study information: Samples of COVID-19 (acute and convalescent) were obtained from the United States, Italy and Spain. Sample material is recorded as cDNA or gDNA derived from T cells, B-cell-depleted T cells, or PBMCs.

This clone has just a few counts. Original analysis: Reference gene primer amplification yielded estimated nucleated cell counts. Generated by immunoSEQ multiplex PCR, the TCRdb table keeps only in-frame clones and is missing some. Clone size and the V and J calls come from that table; the DNA yielded D and trimming. The sample yields about 61,000 clones, approximately 87% seen once. The length of the CDR3 is 11 residues. The V end was cut by 1 base, the J end by 5 bases, with 3 bases between. Germline V gene sequence: CDR1 MNHEY, CDR2 SVGEGT. The sequenced material came from peripheral blood. The genes are TRBV6-2 or TRBV6-3 and TRBJ2-7; D ambiguous. The TCR originated in a human donor in a cohort sampled during active COVID-19. Written as DNA, the CDR3 is TGTGCCAGCAGTTACTTCGACGAGCAGTACTTC. Translating it yields CASSYFDEQYF.